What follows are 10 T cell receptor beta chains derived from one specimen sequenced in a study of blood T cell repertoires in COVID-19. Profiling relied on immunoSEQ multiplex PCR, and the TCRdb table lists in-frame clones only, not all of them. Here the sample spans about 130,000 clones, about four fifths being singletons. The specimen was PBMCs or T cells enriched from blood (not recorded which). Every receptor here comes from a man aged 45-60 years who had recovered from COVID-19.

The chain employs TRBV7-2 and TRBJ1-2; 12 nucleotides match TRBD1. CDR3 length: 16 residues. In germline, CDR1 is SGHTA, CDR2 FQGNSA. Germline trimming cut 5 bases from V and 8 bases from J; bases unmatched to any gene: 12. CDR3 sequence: CASSPEWDRGRRGYTF. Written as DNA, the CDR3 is TGTGCCAGCAGCCCCGAATGGGACAGGGGGCGCCGGGGCTACACCTTC.

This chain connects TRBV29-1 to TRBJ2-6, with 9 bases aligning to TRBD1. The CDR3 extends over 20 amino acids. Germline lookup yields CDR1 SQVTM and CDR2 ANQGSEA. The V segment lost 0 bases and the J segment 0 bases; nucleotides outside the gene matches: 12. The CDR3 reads CSVEDHHLDRGFSGANVLTF. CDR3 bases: TGCAGCGTTGAAGACCACCATTTGGACAGGGGATTCTCTGGGGCCAACGTCCTGACTTTC.

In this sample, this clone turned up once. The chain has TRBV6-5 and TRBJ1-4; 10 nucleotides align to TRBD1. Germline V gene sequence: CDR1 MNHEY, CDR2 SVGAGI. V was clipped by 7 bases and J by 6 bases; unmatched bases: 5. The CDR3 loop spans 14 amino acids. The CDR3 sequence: CASTSTGGDEKLFF. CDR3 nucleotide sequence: TGTGCCAGCACCTCGACAGGGGGCGATGAAAAACTGTTTTTT.

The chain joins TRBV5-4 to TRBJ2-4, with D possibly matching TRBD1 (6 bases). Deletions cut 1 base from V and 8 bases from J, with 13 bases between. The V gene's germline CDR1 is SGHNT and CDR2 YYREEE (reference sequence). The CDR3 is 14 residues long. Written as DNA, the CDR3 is TGTGCCAGCAGCTTGTGGACCGAGGGGGACATTCAGTACTTC. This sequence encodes CASSLWTEGDIQYF.

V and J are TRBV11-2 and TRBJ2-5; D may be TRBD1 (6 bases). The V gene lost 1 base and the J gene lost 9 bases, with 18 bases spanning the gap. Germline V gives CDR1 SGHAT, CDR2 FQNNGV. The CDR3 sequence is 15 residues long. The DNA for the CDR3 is TGTGCCAGCAGCTTAGTTGCACAGGGTCCAGGGGCCCAGTACTTC. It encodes CASSLVAQGPGAQYF.

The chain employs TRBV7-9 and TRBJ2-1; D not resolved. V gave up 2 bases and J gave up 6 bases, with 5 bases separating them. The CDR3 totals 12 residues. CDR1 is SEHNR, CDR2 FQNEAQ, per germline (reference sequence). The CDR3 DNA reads TGTGCCAGCAGCTTACAGTTCAATGAGCAGTTCTTC. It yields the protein CASSLQFNEQFF.

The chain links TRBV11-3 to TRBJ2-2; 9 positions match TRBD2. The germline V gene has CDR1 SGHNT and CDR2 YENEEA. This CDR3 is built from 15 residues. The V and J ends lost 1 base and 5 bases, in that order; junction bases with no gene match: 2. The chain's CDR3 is CASSLVAGGTGELFF. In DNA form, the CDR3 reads TGTGCCAGCAGCTTAGTTGCGGGGGGGACCGGGGAGCTGTTTTTT.

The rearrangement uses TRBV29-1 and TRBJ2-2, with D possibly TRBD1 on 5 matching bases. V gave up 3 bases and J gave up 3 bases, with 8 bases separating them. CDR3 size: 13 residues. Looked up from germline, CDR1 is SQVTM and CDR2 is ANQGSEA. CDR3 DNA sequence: TGCAGCGTTGATTGGGGCTACACCGGGGAGCTGTTTTTT. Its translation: CSVDWGYTGELFF.

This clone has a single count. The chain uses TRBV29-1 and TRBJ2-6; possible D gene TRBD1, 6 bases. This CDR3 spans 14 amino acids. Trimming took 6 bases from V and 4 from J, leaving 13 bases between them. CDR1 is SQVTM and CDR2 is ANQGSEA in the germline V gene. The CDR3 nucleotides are TGCAGCGTCCCCACAGGGTTAGGGGCCAACGTCCTGACTTTC. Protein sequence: CSVPTGLGANVLTF.

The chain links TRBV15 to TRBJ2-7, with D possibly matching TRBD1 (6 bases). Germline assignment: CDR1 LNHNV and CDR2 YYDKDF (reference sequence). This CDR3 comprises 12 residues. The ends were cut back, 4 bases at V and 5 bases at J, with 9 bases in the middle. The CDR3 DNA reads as TGTGCCACCAGCACCTACAGGGACGAGCAGTACTTC. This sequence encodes CATSTYRDEQYF.